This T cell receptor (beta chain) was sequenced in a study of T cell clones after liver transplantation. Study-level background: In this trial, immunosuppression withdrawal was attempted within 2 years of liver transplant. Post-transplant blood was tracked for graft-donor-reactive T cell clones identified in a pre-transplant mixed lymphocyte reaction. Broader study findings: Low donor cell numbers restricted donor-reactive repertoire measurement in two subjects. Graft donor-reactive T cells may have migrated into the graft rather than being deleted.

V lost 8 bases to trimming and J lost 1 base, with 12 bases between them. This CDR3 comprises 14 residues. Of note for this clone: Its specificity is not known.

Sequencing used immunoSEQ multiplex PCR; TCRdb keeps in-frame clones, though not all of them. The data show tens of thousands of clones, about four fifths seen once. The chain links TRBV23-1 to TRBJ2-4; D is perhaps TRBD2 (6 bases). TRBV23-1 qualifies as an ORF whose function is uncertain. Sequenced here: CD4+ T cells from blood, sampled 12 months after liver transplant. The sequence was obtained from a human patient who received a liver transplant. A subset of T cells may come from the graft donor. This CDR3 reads CASGFGGAKNIQYF. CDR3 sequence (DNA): TGCGCCAGCGGGTTTGGGGGGGCCAAAAACATTCAGTACTTC.